The clone carrying this TCR beta chain was counted a few times. Its specificity is not known. These data come from a study of T cells after yellow fever vaccination. From the 5' RACE reads, TCRdb called clonotypes with MiXCR, one entry per CDR3 protein. The data contain a few hundred thousand distinct CDR3 sequences, around 3.9% of them singletons. Germline CDR1 is PRHDT and CDR2 is FYEKMQ (reference sequence). The CDR3 sequence is 14 residues long. Trimming stripped 5 bases from V and 0 bases from J, with 11 bases between. Overall study findings and caveats: Post-booster reappearance was seen for most primary-vaccination clones (around 96% CD4, about 88% CD8).

This chain links TRBV13 with TRBJ2-7, with D unclear. The source is a man younger than 35 who received the YFV17D yellow fever vaccine. Source: PBMCs, taken on the day of the yellow fever booster vaccination. The CDR3: CASSPRTVSYEQYF. The CDR3 region has the DNA TGTGCCAGCAGCCCGCGGACGGTCTCCTACGAGCAGTACTTC. Using reference TRBV13 and TRBJ2-7 for the parts outside the CDR3, the full variable domain is AAGVIQSPRHLIKEKRETATLKCYPIPRHDTVYWYQQGPGQDPQFLISFYEKMQSDKGSIPDRFSAQQFSDYHSELNMSSLELGDSALYFCASSPRTVSYEQYFGPGTRLTVT.